Detailed here is one TCR beta chain. The antigen is unknown. This entry comes from a study of T cell responses to AZD1222 COVID-19 vaccine. Overall study results and limits: An increase in Spike-specific TCR breadth and depth was observed after two AZD1222 doses. Donors were mostly white British, more females; clonal diversity possibly underestimated.

Some clones are missing from TCRdb's copy, which holds only in-frame ones; the method was immunoSEQ multiplex PCR. Counted here are approximately 94,000 clones, about nine tenths occurring once; the ten biggest clones make up 1.7%. The sample was peripheral blood, taken on day 0 of AZD1222 vaccination. This clonotype was obtained from an adult in good health.

CDR3 residues: CASRTAGTSANEQFF. CDR3 in DNA: TGTGCCAGCAGGACCGCCGGGACTAGCGCGAATGAGCAGTTCTTC. The rearrangement joins TRBV28 to TRBJ2-1, with TRBD2 matching 10 bases. The ends lost 6 bases at V and 7 bases at J; junction bases unmatched: 9. CDR3 size: 15 residues. Germline V gives CDR1 MDHEN, CDR2 SYDVKM.